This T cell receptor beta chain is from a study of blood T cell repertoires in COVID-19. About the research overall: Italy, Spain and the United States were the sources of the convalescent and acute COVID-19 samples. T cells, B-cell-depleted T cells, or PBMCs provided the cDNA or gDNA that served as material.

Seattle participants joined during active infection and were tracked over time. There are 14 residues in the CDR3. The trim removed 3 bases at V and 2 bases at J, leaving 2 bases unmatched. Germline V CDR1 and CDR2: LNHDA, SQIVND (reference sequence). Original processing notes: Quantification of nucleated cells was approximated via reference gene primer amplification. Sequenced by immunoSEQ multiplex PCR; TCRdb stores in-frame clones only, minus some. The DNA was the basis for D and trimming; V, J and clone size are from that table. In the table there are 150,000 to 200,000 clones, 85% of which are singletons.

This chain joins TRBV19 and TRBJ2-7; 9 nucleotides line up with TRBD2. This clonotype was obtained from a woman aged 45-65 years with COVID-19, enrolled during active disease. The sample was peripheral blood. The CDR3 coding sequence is TGTGCCAGTAGTATTCTAGCGGGAACCTACGAGCAGTACTTC. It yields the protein CASSILAGTYEQYF.